Listed here are 8 T cell receptor beta chains from one sample, sequenced in a study of blood T cell repertoires in COVID-19. Here immunoSEQ multiplex PCR was the method, and the copy in TCRdb shows in-frame clones only, minus some. The sample has around 110,000 clones; 71% are singletons. Input material: peripheral blood. The receptors come from a human donor with acute or convalescent COVID-19. The donor label of this sample is uncertain.

The chain has TRBV7-2 and TRBJ1-1; no firm D call. Trimming took 5 bases from V and 1 from J, leaving 8 bases between them. CDR1 and CDR2 (germline): SGHTA, FQGNSA. The CDR3 runs 13 residues. This CDR3 is CASSQVPNTEAFF. The CDR3 nucleotides read TGTGCCAGCAGCCAGGTCCCGAACACTGAAGCTTTCTTT.

The chain combines TRBV6-5 with TRBJ2-1; 16 bases align to TRBD2. The CDR3 runs to 16 residues. The J segment lost 10 bases and the V segment lost 4 bases, leaving 7 bases of the junction unmatched. Germline values: CDR1 MNHEY, CDR2 SVGAGI. This CDR3 is CASSFGTSGGAREQFF. Written as DNA, the CDR3 is TGTGCCAGCAGTTTCGGGACTAGCGGGGGGGCTAGGGAGCAGTTCTTC.

This clone was seen a handful of times. The CDR3 loop is CASSQDSNRGKYNSPLHF. DNA for the CDR3: TGCGCCAGCAGCCAAGATTCCAACCGGGGAAAGTATAATTCACCCCTCCACTTT. The V call is TRBV4-1, the J call TRBJ1-6; no firm D call. CDR1 MGHRA and CDR2 YSYEKL come from the germline V gene. This CDR3 comprises 18 residues. The V gene lost 0 bases and the J gene lost 4 bases, with 16 bases spanning the gap.

The chain uses TRBV3-1 (or the pseudogene TRBV3-2) and TRBJ2-3; 8 bases agree with TRBD1. Germline V gives CDR1 LGHDT, CDR2 YNNKEL (reference sequence). The CDR3 is 15 amino acids. With 4 bases clipped from V and 1 base from J, the junction kept 4 bases outside the gene matches. CDR3 in amino acids: CASSRGQGRTDTQYF. Here the CDR3 DNA reads TGTGCCAGCAGCCGAGGACAGGGACGCACAGATACGCAGTATTTT.

The rearrangement joins TRBV27 to TRBJ1-3; D possibly corresponds to TRBD1 (6 bases). This CDR3 contains 14 residues. CDR1 and CDR2 from the germline V gene are MNHEY and SMNVEV (reference sequence). Trimming took off 2 bases at V and 9 bases at J, with 14 bases between the two ends. CDR3 bases: TGTGCCAGCAGTTTAGCGGGGGGCGGCGGCACCATATATTTT. It yields the protein CASSLAGGGGTIYF.

This clone has only a few counts. CDR3: CAITPGTTGNTIYF. The CDR3 DNA sequence: TGTGCCATCACACCGGGAACTACTGGAAACACCATATATTTT. This chain links TRBV10-3 with TRBJ1-3; the D is unclear. V dropped 7 bases and J dropped 2 bases, with 12 bases sitting between them. The CDR3 totals 14 residues. Germline CDR1 is ENHRY and CDR2 is SYGVKD.

The CDR3 bases are TGCAGCGTTGGGGACAGCTACTACGAGCAGTACTTC. Protein: CSVGDSYYEQYF. This sequence joins TRBV29-1 and TRBJ2-7; TRBD1 aligns across 7 bases. The germline gives CDR1 SQVTM, CDR2 ANQGSEA. The CDR3 length is 12 residues. Trimming cost V 4 bases and J 3 bases; bases outside gene matches: 3.

This clone occurred a few times. This rearrangement joins TRBV5-1 to TRBJ1-1; D possibly corresponds to TRBD1 (5 bases). V was pared by 4 bases and J by 3 bases, with 16 bases between. CDR1 SGHRS and CDR2 YFSETQ come from the germline V gene. CDR3 length: 15 residues. The CDR3 protein is CASSPGGGSDTEAFF. The CDR3 coding sequence is TGCGCCAGCAGCCCTGGCGGGGGGTCGGACACTGAAGCTTTCTTT. Full variable domain (missing parts from reference TRBV5-1 and TRBJ1-1): KAGVTQTPRYLIKTRGQQVTLSCSPISGHRSVSWYQQTPGQGLQFLFEYFSETQRNKGNFPGRFSGRQFSNSRSEMNVSTLELGDSALYLCASSPGGGSDTEAFFGQGTRLTVV.